The sequence of this TCR beta chain was determined in a study of blood T cells in healthy people across ages. This clonotype was observed a handful of times. Combining a sample-barcoded 5' primer with a J-beta primer mix, a second PCR ran for roughly 6 to 11 cycles. Each cDNA molecule carried a tag from a template-switch adaptor that contained 12 random nucleotides. TCRdb reprocessed the 5' RACE reads with MiXCR, giving one entry per CDR3 protein. The sample lists about 1.1 million distinct CDR3 sequences, around two fifths occurring once. The sequenced material came from blood. The TCR comes from a man between 18 and 29 years old in good health.

The CDR3 here is CASSYKGLADTDTQYF. Written as DNA, the CDR3 is TGTGCCAGCAGTTACAAGGGACTAGCGGACACAGATACGCAGTATTTT. J is TRBJ2-3 and V is TRBV6-2 or TRBV6-3; 11 nucleotides align to TRBD2. The J segment lost 2 bases and the V segment lost 2 bases, leaving 3 bases of the junction unmatched. The CDR3 has 16 amino acids. Germline V CDR1 and CDR2: MNHEY, SVGEGT.